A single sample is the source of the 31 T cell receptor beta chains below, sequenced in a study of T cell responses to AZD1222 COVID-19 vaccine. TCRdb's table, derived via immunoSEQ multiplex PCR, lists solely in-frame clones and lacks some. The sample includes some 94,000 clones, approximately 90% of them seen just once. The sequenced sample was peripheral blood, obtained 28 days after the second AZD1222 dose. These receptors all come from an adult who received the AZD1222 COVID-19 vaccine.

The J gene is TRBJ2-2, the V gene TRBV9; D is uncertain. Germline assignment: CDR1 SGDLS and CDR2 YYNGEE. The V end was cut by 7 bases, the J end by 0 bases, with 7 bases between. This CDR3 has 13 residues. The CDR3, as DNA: TGTGCCAGCGGCATGACGAACACCGGGGAGCTGTTTTTT. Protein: CASGMTNTGELFF.

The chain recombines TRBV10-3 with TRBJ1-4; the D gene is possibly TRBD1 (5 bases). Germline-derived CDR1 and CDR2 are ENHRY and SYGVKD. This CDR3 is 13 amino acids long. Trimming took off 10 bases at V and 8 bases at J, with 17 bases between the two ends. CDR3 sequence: CASSTGDGEKLFF. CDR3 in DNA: TGTGCCAGTTCGACGGGGGATGGAGAAAAACTGTTTTTT.

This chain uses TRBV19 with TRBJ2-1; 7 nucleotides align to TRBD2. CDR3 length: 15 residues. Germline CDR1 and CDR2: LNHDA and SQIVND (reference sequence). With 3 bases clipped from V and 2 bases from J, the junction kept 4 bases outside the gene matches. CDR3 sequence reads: CASSMGSGPYNEQFF. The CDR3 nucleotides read TGTGCCAGTAGTATGGGTAGCGGGCCCTACAATGAGCAGTTCTTC.

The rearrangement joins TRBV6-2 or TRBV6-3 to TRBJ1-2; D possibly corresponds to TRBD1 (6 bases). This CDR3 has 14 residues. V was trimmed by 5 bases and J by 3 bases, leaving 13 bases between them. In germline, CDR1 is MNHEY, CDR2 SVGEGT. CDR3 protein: CASSDTGIDYGYTF. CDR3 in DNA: TGTGCCAGCAGTGACACAGGGATAGACTATGGCTACACCTTC.

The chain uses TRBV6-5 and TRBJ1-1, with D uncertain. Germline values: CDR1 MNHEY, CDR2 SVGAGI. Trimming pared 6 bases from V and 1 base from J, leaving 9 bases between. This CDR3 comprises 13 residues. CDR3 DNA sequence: TGTGCCAGCAGCCAGAAGGAGAACACTGAAGCTTTCTTT. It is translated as CASSQKENTEAFF.

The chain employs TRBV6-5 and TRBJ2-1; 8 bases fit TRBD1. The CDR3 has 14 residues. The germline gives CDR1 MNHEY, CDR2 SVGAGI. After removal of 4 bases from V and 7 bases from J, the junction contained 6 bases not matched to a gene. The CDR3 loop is CASSWSGGFNEQFF. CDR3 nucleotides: TGTGCCAGCAGTTGGTCAGGGGGCTTTAATGAGCAGTTCTTC.

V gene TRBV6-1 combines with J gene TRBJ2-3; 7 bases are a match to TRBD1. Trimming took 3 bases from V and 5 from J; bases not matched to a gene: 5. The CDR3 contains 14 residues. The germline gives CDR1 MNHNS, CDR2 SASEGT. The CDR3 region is CASSDEGARDTQYF. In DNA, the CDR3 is TGTGCCAGCAGTGATGAGGGGGCACGAGATACGCAGTATTTT.

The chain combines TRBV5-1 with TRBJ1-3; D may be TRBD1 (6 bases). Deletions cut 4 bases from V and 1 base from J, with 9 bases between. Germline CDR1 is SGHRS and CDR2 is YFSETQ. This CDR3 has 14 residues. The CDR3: CASSIDRSGNTIYF. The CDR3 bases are TGCGCCAGCAGCATTGACAGGTCTGGAAACACCATATATTTT.

CDR3 DNA sequence: TGTGCCAGCAGCCAAAGCGGCCCGAAGCAGTTCTTC. Protein product: CASSQSGPKQFF. The V and J genes are TRBV14 and TRBJ2-1; possibly TRBD2 for D (5 bases). This CDR3 is 12 amino acids long. CDR1 is SGHDN, CDR2 FVKESK, per germline. The V end lost 2 bases, the J end lost 11 bases, and 10 bases lay between the germline ends. Full variable domain (rest looked up from reference TRBV14 and TRBJ2-1): EAGVTQFPSHSVIEKGQTVTLRCDPISGHDNLYWYRRVMGKEIKFLLHFVKESKQDESGMPNNRFLAERTGGTYSTLKVQPAELEDSGVYFCASSQSGPKQFFGPGTRLTVL.

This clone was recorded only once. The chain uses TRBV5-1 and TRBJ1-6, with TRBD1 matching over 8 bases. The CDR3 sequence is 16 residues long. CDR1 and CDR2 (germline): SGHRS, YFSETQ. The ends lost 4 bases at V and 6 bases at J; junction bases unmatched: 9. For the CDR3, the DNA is TGCGCCAGCAGCCTGGACGGACAGGGCCGTAATTCACCCCTCCACTTT. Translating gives CASSLDGQGRNSPLHF.

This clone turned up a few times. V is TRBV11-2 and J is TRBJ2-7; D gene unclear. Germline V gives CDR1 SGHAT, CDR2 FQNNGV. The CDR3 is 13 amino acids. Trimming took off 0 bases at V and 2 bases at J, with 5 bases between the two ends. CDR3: CASSLDPTYEQYF. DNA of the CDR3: TGTGCCAGCAGCTTAGACCCAACCTACGAGCAGTACTTC.

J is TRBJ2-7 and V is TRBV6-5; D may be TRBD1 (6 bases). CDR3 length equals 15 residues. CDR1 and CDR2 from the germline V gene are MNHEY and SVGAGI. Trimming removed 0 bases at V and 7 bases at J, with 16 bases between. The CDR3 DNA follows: TGTGCCAGCAGTTACTCGCCTCAACAGGGTTGGGAGCAGTACGTC. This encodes CASSYSPQQGWEQYV.

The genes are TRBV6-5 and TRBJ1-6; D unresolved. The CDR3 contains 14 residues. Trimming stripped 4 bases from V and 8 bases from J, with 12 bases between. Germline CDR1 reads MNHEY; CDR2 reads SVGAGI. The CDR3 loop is CASSLVQFDSPLHF. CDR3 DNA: TGTGCCAGCAGTTTAGTACAGTTCGATTCACCCCTCCACTTT.

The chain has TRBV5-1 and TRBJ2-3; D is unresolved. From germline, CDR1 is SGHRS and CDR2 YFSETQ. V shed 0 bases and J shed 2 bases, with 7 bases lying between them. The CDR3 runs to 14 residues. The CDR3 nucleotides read TGCGCCAGCAGCTTGGGTTCCGCCACAGATACGCAGTATTTT. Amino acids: CASSLGSATDTQYF.

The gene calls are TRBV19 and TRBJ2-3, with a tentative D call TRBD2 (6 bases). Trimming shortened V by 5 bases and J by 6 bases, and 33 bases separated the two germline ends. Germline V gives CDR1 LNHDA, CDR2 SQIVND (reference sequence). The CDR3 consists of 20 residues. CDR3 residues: CASSLPPTHRDSKPLDTQYF. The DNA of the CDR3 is TGTGCCAGTAGTCTCCCACCTACCCACCGGGACTCCAAACCGCTGGATACGCAGTATTTT. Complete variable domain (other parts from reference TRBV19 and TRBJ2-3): DGGITQSPKYLFRKEGQNVTLSCEQNLNHDAMYWYRQDPGQGLRLIYYSQIVNDFQKGDIAEGYSVSREKKESFPLTVTSAQKNPTAFYLCASSLPPTHRDSKPLDTQYFGPGTRLTVL.

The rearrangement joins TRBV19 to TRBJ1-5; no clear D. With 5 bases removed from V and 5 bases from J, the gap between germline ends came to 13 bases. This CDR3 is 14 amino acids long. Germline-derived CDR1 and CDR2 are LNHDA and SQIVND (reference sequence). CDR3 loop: CASSPREGHQPQHF. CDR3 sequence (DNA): TGTGCCAGTAGTCCCCGGGAAGGACATCAGCCCCAGCATTTT.

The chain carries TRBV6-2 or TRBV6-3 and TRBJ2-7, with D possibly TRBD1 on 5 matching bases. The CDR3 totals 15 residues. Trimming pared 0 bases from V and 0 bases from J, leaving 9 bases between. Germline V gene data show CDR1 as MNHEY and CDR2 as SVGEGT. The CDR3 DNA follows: TGTGCCAGCAGTTACTCTCTGGACAACTCCTACGAGCAGTACGTC. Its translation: CASSYSLDNSYEQYV.

In DNA, the CDR3 is TGTGCCAGCAGCTTATCGACTAGCGGGGTATTCTCTGGGGCCAACGTCCTGACTTTC. This sequence encodes CASSLSTSGVFSGANVLTF. The V and J genes are TRBV7-3 and TRBJ2-6, with 11 bases fitting TRBD2. This CDR3 is built from 19 residues. Germline CDR1 reads SGHTA; CDR2 reads FQGTGA. V dropped 2 bases and J dropped 0; count of bases not matched to a gene: 6.

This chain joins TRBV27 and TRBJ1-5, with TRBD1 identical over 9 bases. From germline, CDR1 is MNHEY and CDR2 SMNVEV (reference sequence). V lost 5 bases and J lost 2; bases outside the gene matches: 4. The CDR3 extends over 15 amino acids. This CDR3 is CASSLQGAGNQPQHF. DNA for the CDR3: TGTGCCAGCAGTCTACAGGGGGCTGGCAATCAGCCCCAGCATTTT.

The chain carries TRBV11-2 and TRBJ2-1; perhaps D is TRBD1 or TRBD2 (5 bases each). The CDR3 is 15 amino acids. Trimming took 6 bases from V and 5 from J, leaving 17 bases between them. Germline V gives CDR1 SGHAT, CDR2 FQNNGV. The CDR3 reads CASRARDGADNEQFF. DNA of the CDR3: TGTGCCAGCAGAGCCAGGGACGGGGCAGACAATGAGCAGTTCTTC.

The DNA for the CDR3 is TGTGCCAGCAGCACTAGCGGGGATTACAATGAGCAGTTCTTC. Translating it yields CASSTSGDYNEQFF. The chain is built from TRBV7-3 and TRBJ2-1; 10 nucleotides line up with TRBD2. The V segment lost 5 bases and the J segment 4 bases; nucleotides outside the gene matches: 2. Per the germline V gene, CDR1 is SGHTA and CDR2 is FQGTGA. The CDR3 covers 14 residues.

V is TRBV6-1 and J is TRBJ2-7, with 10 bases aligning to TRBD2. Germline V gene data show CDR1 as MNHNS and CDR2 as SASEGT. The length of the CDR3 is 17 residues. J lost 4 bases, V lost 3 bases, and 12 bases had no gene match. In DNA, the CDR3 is TGTGCCAGCAGTGAGCCGGGTGCGAGCGGGGGGGCTTACGAGCAGTACTTC. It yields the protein CASSEPGASGGAYEQYF.

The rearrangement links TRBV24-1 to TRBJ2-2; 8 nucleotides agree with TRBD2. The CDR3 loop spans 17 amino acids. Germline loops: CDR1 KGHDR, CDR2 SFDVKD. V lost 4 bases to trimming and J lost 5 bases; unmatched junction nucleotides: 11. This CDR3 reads CATSDPTGGPGTGELFF. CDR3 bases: TGTGCCACCAGTGACCCTACGGGGGGGCCGGGGACCGGGGAGCTGTTTTTT.

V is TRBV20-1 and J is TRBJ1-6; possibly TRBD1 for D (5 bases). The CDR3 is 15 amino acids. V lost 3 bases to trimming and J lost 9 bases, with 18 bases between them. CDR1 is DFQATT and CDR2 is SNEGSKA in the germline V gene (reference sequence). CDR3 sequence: CSASAKDAGGSPLHF. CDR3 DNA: TGCAGTGCTAGTGCCAAGGATGCCGGGGGTTCACCCCTCCACTTT.

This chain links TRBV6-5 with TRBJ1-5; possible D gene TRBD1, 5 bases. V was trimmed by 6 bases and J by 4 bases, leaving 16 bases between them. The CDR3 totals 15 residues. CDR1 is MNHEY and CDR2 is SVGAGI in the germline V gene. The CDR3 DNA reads TGTGCCAGCAGAACCCCCGCGGGGCCAAATCAGCCCCAGCATTTT. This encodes CASRTPAGPNQPQHF.

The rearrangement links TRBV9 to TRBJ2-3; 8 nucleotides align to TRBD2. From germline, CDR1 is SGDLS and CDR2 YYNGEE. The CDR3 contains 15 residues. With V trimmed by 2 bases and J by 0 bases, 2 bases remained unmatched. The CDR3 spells CASSVRGGSTDTQYF. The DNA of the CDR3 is TGTGCCAGCAGCGTGCGCGGGGGGAGCACAGATACGCAGTATTTT.

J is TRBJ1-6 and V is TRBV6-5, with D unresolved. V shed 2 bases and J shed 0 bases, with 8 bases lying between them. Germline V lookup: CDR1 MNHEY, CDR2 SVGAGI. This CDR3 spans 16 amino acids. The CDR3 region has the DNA TGTGCCAGCAGTTACGGGGTAATCTCCTATAATTCACCCCTCCACTTT. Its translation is CASSYGVISYNSPLHF.

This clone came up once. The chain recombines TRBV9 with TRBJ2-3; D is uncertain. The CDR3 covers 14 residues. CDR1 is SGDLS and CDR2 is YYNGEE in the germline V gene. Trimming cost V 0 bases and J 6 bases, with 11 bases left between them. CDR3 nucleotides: TGTGCCAGCAGCGTAGAGGTATTGGGGGATACGCAGTATTTT. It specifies CASSVEVLGDTQYF.

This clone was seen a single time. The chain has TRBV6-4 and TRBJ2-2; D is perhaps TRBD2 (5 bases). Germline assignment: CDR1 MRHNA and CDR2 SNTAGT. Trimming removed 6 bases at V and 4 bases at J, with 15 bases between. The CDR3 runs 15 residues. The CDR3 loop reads CASSQRQELTGELFF. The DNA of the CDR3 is TGTGCCAGCAGCCAGCGGCAGGAACTCACCGGGGAGCTGTTTTTT.

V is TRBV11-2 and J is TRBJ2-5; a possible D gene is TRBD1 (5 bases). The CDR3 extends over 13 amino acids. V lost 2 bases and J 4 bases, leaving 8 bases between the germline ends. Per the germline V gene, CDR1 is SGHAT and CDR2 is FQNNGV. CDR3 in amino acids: CASSLWQGETQYF. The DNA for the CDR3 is TGTGCCAGCAGCTTATGGCAGGGAGAGACCCAGTACTTC.

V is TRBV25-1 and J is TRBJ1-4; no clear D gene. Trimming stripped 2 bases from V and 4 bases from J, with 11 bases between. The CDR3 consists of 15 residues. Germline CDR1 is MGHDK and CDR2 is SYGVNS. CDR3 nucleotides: TGTGCCAGCAGTGAAGTAGTAGGAGGTAATGAAAAACTGTTTTTT. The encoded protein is CASSEVVGGNEKLFF.